The next 16 T cell receptor beta chains were all read from a single sample in a study of monozygotic twins with inflammatory bowel disease. TCRdb re-called the 5' RACE reads and catalogs CDR3 proteins one per entry, DNA excluded. The clone table shows approximately 420,000 distinct CDR3 sequences, with the ten largest holding under 3%. The sequenced sample was blood. The source is a human donor with ulcerative colitis or Crohn's disease, or a healthy co-twin of an affected twin (not recorded which).

This chain joins TRBV30 and TRBJ1-2; TCRdb designates TRBD1, a call that cannot be tested without DNA. This CDR3 has 13 residues. Germline CDR1 is GTSNPN and CDR2 is SVGIG (reference sequence). The CDR3 loop is CAWTPPAFYGYTF.

V is TRBV5-1 and J is TRBJ1-6; TCRdb lists TRBD1, though no DNA is available to test this call. CDR3 size: 14 residues. Germline V lookup: CDR1 SGHRS, CDR2 YFSETQ. CDR3: CASSFGRGNSPLHF.

CDR3 protein: CASSLGVAYNEQFF. J is TRBJ2-1 and V is TRBV11-2; the D call from TCRdb, TRBD1, cannot be confirmed without DNA. The CDR3 sequence is 14 residues long. Germline lookup yields CDR1 SGHAT and CDR2 FQNNGV.

V gene TRBV19 combines with J gene TRBJ2-1; the TCRdb call, TRBD1, lacks DNA for checking. Germline CDR1 and CDR2: LNHDA and SQIVND (reference sequence). The CDR3 extends over 17 amino acids. The CDR3 sequence is CASGRGVMGSSYNEQFF.

The V and J genes are TRBV5-1 and TRBJ2-3; as DNA is missing, the TRBD1 call by TCRdb cannot be tested. Germline values: CDR1 SGHRS, CDR2 YFSETQ. This CDR3 spans 19 amino acids. CDR3 protein: CASSLGRTGIYGGTDTQYF.

The chain's CDR3 is CSARGLAGRTDTQYF. This rearrangement joins TRBV20-1 to TRBJ2-3; the D gene TCRdb calls, TRBD2, cannot be checked with no DNA. Germline CDR1 reads DFQATT; CDR2 reads SNEGSKA (reference sequence). This CDR3 is 15 amino acids long.

V usage is TRBV5-6 and J usage is TRBJ1-4. Germline V CDR1 and CDR2: SGHDT, YYEEEE. There are 14 residues in the CDR3. The chain's CDR3 is CASSHRNENEKLFF.

The CDR3 here is CASNSQGSYNEQFF. The chain recombines TRBV7-9 with TRBJ2-1; there is no DNA to check the TCRdb D call of TRBD1. Germline V gene sequence: CDR1 SEHNR, CDR2 FQNEAQ (reference sequence). This CDR3 is 14 amino acids long.

J is TRBJ2-3 and V is TRBV29-1; TCRdb names TRBD1, which stays unverified in the absence of DNA. This CDR3 has 15 residues. Germline loops: CDR1 SQVTM, CDR2 ANQGSEA. The CDR3 region is CSVFLMQGTTDTQYF.

V and J are TRBV7-2 and TRBJ2-7; lacking DNA, the TRBD2 call made by TCRdb goes unchecked. Looked up from germline, CDR1 is SGHTA and CDR2 is FQGNSA. The CDR3 is made up of 15 amino acids. The CDR3: CASSLNPGIAHEQYF.

The chain joins TRBV5-1 to TRBJ2-7. The CDR3 runs to 11 residues. Germline values: CDR1 SGHRS, CDR2 YFSETQ. CDR3 sequence: CAKESSYEQYF.

J is TRBJ1-1 and V is TRBV28. This CDR3 is 11 amino acids long. Germline CDR1 reads MDHEN; CDR2 reads SYDVKM. This CDR3 reads CASSPGLEAFF.

The J gene is TRBJ1-2, the V gene TRBV7-2; the D call of TRBD1 rests on TCRdb alone, since no DNA is present to check it. Germline V gene sequence: CDR1 SGHTA, CDR2 FQGNSA. The CDR3 sequence is 13 residues long. The CDR3 is CASSVQGAKGYTF.

The CDR3: CASSSTGGGEQFF. The J gene is TRBJ2-1, the V gene TRBV5-1; TCRdb names TRBD1, which stays unverified in the absence of DNA. Germline V lookup: CDR1 SGHRS, CDR2 YFSETQ. CDR3 length: 13 residues.

V and J are TRBV30 and TRBJ2-3; the D gene TCRdb calls, TRBD1, cannot be checked with no DNA. The CDR3 runs 12 residues. Germline V gene lookup returns CDR1 GTSNPN and CDR2 SVGIG (reference sequence). This CDR3 is CAWIPHSDTQYF.

The gene calls are TRBV6-2 or TRBV6-3 and TRBJ2-1; TCRdb proposes TRBD2, but this gene call is untestable without DNA. The CDR3 runs 13 residues. Germline CDR1 MNHEY, CDR2 SVGEGT. CDR3 sequence: CASRVGGDNEQFF.